This T cell receptor (beta chain) stems from a study of vaccination and CD4 T cells after COVID-19 (dated by TCRdb to 2021 to 2024). Notes on the research overall: Convalescent patients had a positive SARS-CoV-2 result on nasal swab PCR, and of these patients, some ten had mild disease and one had severe disease. The convalescent cohort comprised six males and four females, including two Hispanic individuals, seven Caucasians, two Asians and one multiracial person. Participants received two doses of either the Pfizer-BioNTech BNT162b2 vaccine (n=8) or the Moderna mRNA-1273 vaccine (n=2). Post-COVID blood samples from convalescent patients were collected a median of approximately 93 days after diagnosis, with a range of 35 to 161 days. The time from the second vaccine dose to post-vaccine blood sampling had a median of roughly 70 days and ranged from about 13 to 250 days. The cultures were stimulated with overlapping spike peptide pools from SARS-CoV-2 and from the common cold coronaviruses HCoV-NL63, HCoV-OC43 and HCoV-229E. As controls, cultures received a CEFX viral epitope pool (the positive control), an HIV-1 Nef peptide pool (the negative control), or no peptide at all. In approximately eleven COVID-19 convalescent patients and a few infection-naive healthy vaccine recipients, the spike-specific CD4+ TCR repertoire before mRNA vaccination was compared with the repertoire after mRNA vaccination. General findings and caveats noted by the study authors: Although the median number of SARS-CoV-2-reactive clonotypes went up from 20 to 25 after infection to about 38 after vaccination, the increase was not significant. Among convalescent patients, a median about 90% of the SARS-CoV-2-reactive clones seen after vaccination appeared only after vaccination, which suggests priming specific to the vaccine. Of the vaccine-specific clones found in convalescent patients, nearly all (304 of 307) were mono-reactive for SARS-CoV-2 spike instead of being cross-reactive with common cold coronaviruses. The number of convalescent patients in the study was relatively small, and the study did not examine early timepoints following natural infection.

This clonotype was counted a few times. It lacks a known antigen. Base quality data are lacking; no much larger clone is found one base away. The sample's treatment or condition label, decoded: approximately nine-day PBMC culture with coronavirus spike peptide pools or control peptides (ViraFEST assay). The ViraFEST assay was used in the study, in which antigen-specific T cells were expanded with peptide pools and expanded clonotypes were subsequently identified by TCR sequencing. Positive SARS-CoV-2 PCR tests in the convalescent patients dated from March to December 2020, before Alpha, Beta and Delta variants emerged in the United States. Each well held millions of PBMCs cultured in IMDM containing approximately 5% human AB serum and approximately 9.8 IU/ml IL-2, with about 9.4 ug/ml peptide pools added. Half of the culture medium was replaced with fresh IL-2-containing medium on days 3 and 7. Once the cells had been in culture for 10 days, the EasySep CD4+ T cell isolation kit was used to isolate CD4+ T cells by negative selection. Ficoll-Paque Plus gradient centrifugation was used to isolate PBMCs from whole blood, and the isolated PBMCs were then either used fresh or cryopreserved at -140C. In general, triplicate wells were set up for every culture condition.

The junction shows trimming of 2 bases on V and 5 bases on J, and the gene matches do not reach 6 bases of it. CDR1 and CDR2, per the germline V gene, are SGHTA and FQGNSA. The CDR3 numbers 15 residues from cysteine through phenylalanine. Only the CDR3 DNA stays, 45 bases, in frame from base 1. Receptor amplification or capture employed PCR. TCR sequencing of DNA from cultured CD4+ T cells used the Oncomine TCR Beta short-read assay at the Johns Hopkins FTIC core. The QIAamp micro DNA kit was used to extract genomic DNA from the cultured CD4+ T cells. Oncomine TCR Beta libraries made from cultured CD4+ T cells were pooled using unique dual indexes and sequenced on an Illumina iSeq 100. Per the authors' processing: Non-productive sequences were filtered out, and CDR3s that did not start with C, did not end with F or W, or were shorter than 7 amino acids were discarded. The MANAFEST web application identified antigen-specific clonotypes by comparing peptide-stimulated wells against reference wells and other culture wells. For a clone to be called positive, the clone needed an FDR below 0.05, an odds ratio above 5, and a productive frequency above 0.1% in at least two of three replicate wells. Cross-reactive clonotypes were defined as significantly expanded in both SARS-CoV-2 spike wells and at least one common cold coronavirus spike condition. Using R version 3.6.1, CDR3 homology was evaluated through Levenshtein distances (stringdist) along with unrooted phylogenetic trees (ape). TCRdb redid the processing of the public reads, applying fastp at Q25 and MiXCR, and retained in-frame beta chains. For every CDR3 protein sequence, its rows merge into one entry that carries the most common genes and DNA. The V and J calls and clone size come from TCRdb's table, not from the authors' own analysis. This sample lists approximately 19,000 distinct CDR3 sequences; 43% were detected once. In total, the top ten clones hold about 12% of the sample.

The receptor's source is a human donor who had recovered from COVID-19. Here the chain combines TRBV7-2 and TRBJ2-3; the junction holds 8 bases that match TRBD2. Specimen: CD4+ T cells from blood, cultured in vitro. The sequenced DNA is TGTGCCAGCAGCTTAAGGGAGCGGGGGAAAGATACGCAGTATTTT. Translated, it gives CASSLRERGKDTQYF.